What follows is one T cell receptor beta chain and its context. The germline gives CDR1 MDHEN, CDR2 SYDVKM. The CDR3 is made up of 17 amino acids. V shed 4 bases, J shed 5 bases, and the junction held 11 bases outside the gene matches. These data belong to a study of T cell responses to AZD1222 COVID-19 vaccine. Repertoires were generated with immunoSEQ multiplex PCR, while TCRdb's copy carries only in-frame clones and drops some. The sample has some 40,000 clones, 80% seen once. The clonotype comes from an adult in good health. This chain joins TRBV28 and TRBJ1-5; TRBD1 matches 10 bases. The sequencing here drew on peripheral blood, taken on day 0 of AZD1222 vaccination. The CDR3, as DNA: TGTGCCAGCAGTTCCCCGTCCGACAGGGGGCGGGATCAGCCCCAGCATTTT. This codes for CASSSPSDRGRDQPQHF.